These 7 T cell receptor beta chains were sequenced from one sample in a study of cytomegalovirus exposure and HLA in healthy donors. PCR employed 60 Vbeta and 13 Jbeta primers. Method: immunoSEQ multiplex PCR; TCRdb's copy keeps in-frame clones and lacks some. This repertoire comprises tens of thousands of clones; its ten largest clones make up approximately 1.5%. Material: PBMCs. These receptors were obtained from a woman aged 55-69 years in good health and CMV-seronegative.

The DNA for the CDR3 is TGTGCCAGCAGTTACTCGAACCAGGGGAACACTGAAGCTTTCTTT. Its translation: CASSYSNQGNTEAFF. The chain couples TRBV6-5 to TRBJ1-1; tentatively, D is TRBD1 (5 bases). Trimming removed 0 bases from V and 1 base from J, with 9 bases in between. The germline gives CDR1 MNHEY, CDR2 SVGAGI. The CDR3 is 15 amino acids.

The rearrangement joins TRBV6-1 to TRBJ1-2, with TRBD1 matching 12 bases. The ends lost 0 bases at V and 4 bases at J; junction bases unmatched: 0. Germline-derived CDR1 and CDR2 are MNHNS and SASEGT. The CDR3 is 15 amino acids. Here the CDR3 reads CASSEAGQGAYGYTF. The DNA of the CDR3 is TGTGCCAGCAGTGAAGCGGGACAGGGGGCCTATGGCTACACCTTC.

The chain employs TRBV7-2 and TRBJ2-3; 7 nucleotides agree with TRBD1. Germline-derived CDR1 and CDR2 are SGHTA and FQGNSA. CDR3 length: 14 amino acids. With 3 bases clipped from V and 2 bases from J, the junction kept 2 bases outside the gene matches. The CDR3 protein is CASSLDRHTDTQYF. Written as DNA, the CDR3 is TGTGCCAGCAGCTTGGACAGGCACACAGATACGCAGTATTTT.

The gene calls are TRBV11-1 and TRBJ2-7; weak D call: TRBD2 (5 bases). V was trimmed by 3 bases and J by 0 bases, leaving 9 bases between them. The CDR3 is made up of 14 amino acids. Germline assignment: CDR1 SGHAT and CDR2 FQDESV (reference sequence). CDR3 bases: TGTGCCAGCAGCTTCATCGAGGGCTCCTACGAGCAGTACTTC. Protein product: CASSFIEGSYEQYF.

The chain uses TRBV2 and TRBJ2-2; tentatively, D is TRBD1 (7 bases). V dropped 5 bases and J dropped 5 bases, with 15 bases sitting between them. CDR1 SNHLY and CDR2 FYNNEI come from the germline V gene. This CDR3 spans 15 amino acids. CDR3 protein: CASSRTGAGTGELFF. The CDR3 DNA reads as TGTGCCAGCAGTCGAACAGGGGCGGGGACCGGGGAGCTGTTTTTT.

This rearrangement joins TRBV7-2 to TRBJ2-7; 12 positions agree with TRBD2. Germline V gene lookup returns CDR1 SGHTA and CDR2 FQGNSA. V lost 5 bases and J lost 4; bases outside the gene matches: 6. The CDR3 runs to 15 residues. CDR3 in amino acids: CASSPWTSGVYEQYF. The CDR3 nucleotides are TGTGCCAGCAGCCCATGGACTAGCGGGGTATACGAGCAGTACTTC.

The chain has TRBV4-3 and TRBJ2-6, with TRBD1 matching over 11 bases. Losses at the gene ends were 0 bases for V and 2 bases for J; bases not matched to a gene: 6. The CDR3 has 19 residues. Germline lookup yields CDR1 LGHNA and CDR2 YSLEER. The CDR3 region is CASSQDWDRGYAGANVLTF. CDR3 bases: TGCGCCAGCAGCCAAGATTGGGACAGGGGGTATGCTGGGGCCAACGTCCTGACTTTC.